The next 26 T cell receptor beta chains were all read from a single sample in a study of cytomegalovirus exposure and HLA in healthy donors. The PCR had 60 Vbeta and 13 Jbeta primers. Sequenced by immunoSEQ multiplex PCR; TCRdb stores in-frame clones only, minus some. The sample records about 180,000 clones, around 80% being singletons. The specimen was PBMCs. These receptors were taken from a man aged 18 to 29 in good health and CMV-seronegative.

The chain combines TRBV7-9 with TRBJ1-1; 9 bases map to TRBD1. Unmatched junction bases numbered 7, after V lost 5 bases and J lost 3 bases. Germline lookup yields CDR1 SEHNR and CDR2 FQNEAQ (reference sequence). The CDR3 extends over 15 amino acids. The CDR3 here is CASSRQGVSYTEAFF. The CDR3 region has the DNA TGTGCCAGCAGCCGACAGGGGGTCTCGTACACTGAAGCTTTCTTT. The variable domain in full, with the rest retrieved from reference TRBV7-9 and TRBJ1-1, is DTGVSQNPRHKITKRGQNVTFRCDPISEHNRLYWYRQTLGQGPEFLTYFQNEAQLEKSRLLSDRFSAERPKGSFSTLEIQRTEQGDSAMYLCASSRQGVSYTEAFFGQGTRLTVV.

The CDR3 sequence: CASSGMWGSYEQYF. The CDR3 bases are TGTGCCAGCAGCGGGATGTGGGGCTCCTACGAGCAGTACTTC. V usage is TRBV11-2 and J usage is TRBJ2-5, with no clear D. The J call could be wrong; TRBJ2-7 is a better fit for the DNA end. CDR3 length: 14 amino acids. Germline assignment: CDR1 SGHAT and CDR2 FQNNGV.

The chain joins TRBV7-2 to TRBJ2-1; TRBD2 matches 8 bases. The V gene end was trimmed by 1 base and the J gene end by 9 bases; junction bases not matched to a gene: 8. There are 15 residues in the CDR3. CDR1 is SGHTA, CDR2 FQGNSA, per germline. CDR3: CASSLDGRGSGEQFF. The CDR3 DNA is TGTGCCAGCAGCTTAGACGGGAGGGGGTCGGGTGAGCAGTTCTTC.

The gene calls are TRBV4-3 and TRBJ1-2; possible D gene TRBD1, 5 bases. Germline loops: CDR1 LGHNA, CDR2 YSLEER. Trimming left V 0 bases short and J 1 base short, with 9 bases between. There are 15 residues in the CDR3. CDR3 coding DNA: TGCGCCAGCAGCCAAGAGGGGGGGTTTAACTATGGCTACACCTTC. It specifies CASSQEGGFNYGYTF.

The rearrangement uses TRBV11-2 and TRBJ2-7; D remains unclear. V lost 4 bases and J 6 bases, leaving 7 bases between the germline ends. Germline CDR1 is SGHAT and CDR2 is FQNNGV. The length of the CDR3 is 11 residues. CDR3 amino acids: CASSSSVEQYF. In nucleotides, the CDR3 is TGTGCCAGCAGCTCTTCGGTCGAGCAGTACTTC.

The rearrangement joins TRBV30 to TRBJ1-1; 7 bases fit TRBD1. Germline V gene data show CDR1 as GTSNPN and CDR2 as SVGIG (reference sequence). Losses at the gene ends were 8 bases for V and 0 bases for J; bases not matched to a gene: 6. The CDR3 contains 13 residues. The chain's CDR3 is CAATGVMNTEAFF. CDR3 nucleotides: TGTGCCGCCACAGGGGTCATGAACACTGAAGCTTTCTTT. Complete variable domain (other parts from reference TRBV30 and TRBJ1-1): SQTIHQWPATLVQPVGSPLSLECTVEGTSNPNLYWYRQAAGRGLQLLFYSVGIGQISSEVPQNLSASRPQDRQFILSSKKLLLSDSGFYLCAATGVMNTEAFFGQGTRLTVV.

This chain joins TRBV18 and TRBJ1-3, with D possibly being TRBD1 (5 bases). The germline CDR1 and CDR2 sequences are KGHSH and LQKENI. V lost 4 bases to trimming and J lost 0 bases, with 16 bases between them. This CDR3 has 17 residues. CDR3 coding DNA: TGTGCCAGCTCACGACTTCCGGGACTAACCTCTGGAAACACCATATATTTT. It is translated as CASSRLPGLTSGNTIYF. Based on the CDR3 plus reference TRBV18 and TRBJ1-3, the full variable domain is NAGVMQNPRHLVRRRGQEARLRCSPMKGHSHVYWYRQLPEEGLKFMVYLQKENIIDESGMPKERFSAEFPKEGPSILRIQQVVRGDSAAYFCASSRLPGLTSGNTIYFGEGSWLTVV.

This chain joins TRBV4-3 and TRBJ2-7; 13 nucleotides align to TRBD2. The V gene end was trimmed by 0 bases and the J gene end by 5 bases; junction bases not matched to a gene: 4. The CDR3 is 16 amino acids. Germline V gene sequence: CDR1 LGHNA, CDR2 YSLEER. The CDR3 DNA follows: TGCGCCAGCAGCCAAGATAGGGGGACTAGCGGGGACGAGCAGTACTTC. This encodes CASSQDRGTSGDEQYF.

Only a few counts were recorded for this clone. J is TRBJ2-7 and V is TRBV7-9; D perhaps matches TRBD2 (6 bases). V was pared by 4 bases and J by 4 bases, with 14 bases between. Germline CDR1 and CDR2: SEHNR and FQNEAQ (reference sequence). This CDR3 spans 14 amino acids. The CDR3 coding sequence is TGTGCCAGCAGCTCATGGAGGGAAGGGTACGAGCAGTACTTC. Encoded protein: CASSSWREGYEQYF.

This chain links TRBV19 with TRBJ1-6, with TRBD1 identical over 9 bases. The J segment lost 6 bases and the V segment lost 6 bases, leaving 6 bases of the junction unmatched. CDR1 is LNHDA, CDR2 SQIVND, per germline (reference sequence). The CDR3 is 15 residues long. The CDR3: CASRGQGQLNSPLHF. The CDR3 region has the DNA TGTGCCAGTAGGGGACAGGGACAACTTAATTCACCCCTCCACTTT.

This clone was counted only a few times. J is TRBJ1-1 and V is TRBV5-5; D unclear. Trimming shortened V by 0 bases and J by 4 bases, and 4 bases separated the two germline ends. The germline V gene has CDR1 SGHKS and CDR2 YYEKEE (reference sequence). This CDR3 region has 12 residues. The CDR3 DNA follows: TGTGCCAGCAGCTTGGTTAGCACTGAAGCTTTCTTT. It codes for CASSLVSTEAFF. Complete variable domain (other parts from reference TRBV5-5 and TRBJ1-1): DAGVTQSPTHLIKTRGQQVTLRCSPISGHKSVSWYQQVLGQGPQFIFQYYEKEERGRGNFPDRFSARQFPNYSSELNVNALLLGDSALYLCASSLVSTEAFFGQGTRLTVV.

V is TRBV30 and J is TRBJ1-1; 11 bases match TRBD1. The germline V gene has CDR1 GTSNPN and CDR2 SVGIG (reference sequence). The CDR3 totals 15 residues. J gave up 4 bases and V 7 bases, and 11 bases lay outside the gene matches. The CDR3 region has the DNA TGTGCCTTACTACGGGGACAGGGGGTTGCCACTGAAGCTTTCTTT. This sequence encodes CALLRGQGVATEAFF. The variable domain in full, with the rest retrieved from reference TRBV30 and TRBJ1-1, is SQTIHQWPATLVQPVGSPLSLECTVEGTSNPNLYWYRQAAGRGLQLLFYSVGIGQISSEVPQNLSASRPQDRQFILSSKKLLLSDSGFYLCALLRGQGVATEAFFGQGTRLTVV.

The chain combines TRBV20-1 with TRBJ1-1; 7 positions match TRBD1. V shed 8 bases, J shed 3 bases, and the junction held 3 bases outside the gene matches. This CDR3 contains 11 residues. Germline CDR1 and CDR2: DFQATT and SNEGSKA (reference sequence). CDR3 DNA: TGCAGTTTTACAGGGGACACTGAAGCTTTCTTT. This translates into CSFTGDTEAFF.

The chain couples TRBV5-1 to TRBJ2-5; TRBD2 aligns across 12 bases. CDR1 and CDR2 from the germline V gene are SGHRS and YFSETQ. The CDR3 runs 16 residues. The junction had 9 bases not matched to a gene; V was cut back by 4 bases and J by 5 bases. The CDR3 loop reads CASSPMTSGSLETQYF. The CDR3 nucleotides read TGCGCCAGCAGCCCAATGACTAGCGGGAGTCTGGAGACCCAGTACTTC. Full variable domain (missing parts from reference TRBV5-1 and TRBJ2-5): KAGVTQTPRYLIKTRGQQVTLSCSPISGHRSVSWYQQTPGQGLQFLFEYFSETQRNKGNFPGRFSGRQFSNSRSEMNVSTLELGDSALYLCASSPMTSGSLETQYFGPGTRLLVL.

This sequence joins TRBV5-4 and TRBJ2-3; D gene ambiguous. Trimming removed 1 base at V and 0 bases at J, with 12 bases between. Germline assignment: CDR1 SGHNT and CDR2 YYREEE (reference sequence). The CDR3 consists of 16 residues. CDR3 DNA sequence: TGTGCCAGCAGCTTGTTGGGCCTTTCTAGCACAGATACGCAGTATTTT. Its protein product is CASSLLGLSSTDTQYF.

CDR3 residues: CASSSPPEAPEQFF. CDR3 nucleotides: TGTGCCAGTAGTTCCCCGCCGGAGGCCCCTGAGCAGTTCTTC. The J gene is TRBJ2-1, the V gene TRBV19, with a possible D match to TRBD2 (5 bases). Trimming cost V 5 bases and J 9 bases, with 17 bases left between them. This CDR3 region has 14 residues. Per germline, CDR1 LNHDA and CDR2 SQIVND (reference sequence).

The gene calls are TRBV27 and TRBJ2-3, with TRBD2 identical over 15 bases. Germline trimming cut 5 bases from V and 4 bases from J; bases unmatched to any gene: 7. The CDR3 is 17 amino acids. CDR1 is MNHEY and CDR2 is SMNVEV in the germline V gene (reference sequence). In DNA, the CDR3 is TGTGCCAGCAGTCCAGGGACTAGCGGGAGGTGGTCAGATACGCAGTATTTT. Translated: CASSPGTSGRWSDTQYF.

This clone has only a few counts. The chain combines TRBV6-6 with TRBJ2-7; D perhaps matches TRBD2 (5 bases). The CDR3 totals 12 residues. Germline V lookup: CDR1 MNHNY, CDR2 SVGAGI (reference sequence). With 11 bases removed from V and 0 bases from J, the gap between germline ends came to 11 bases. The CDR3 nucleotides read TGTGCCGCGCAACGGGACTCCTACGAGCAGTACTTC. It specifies CAAQRDSYEQYF.

Notes on this clone: The junction departs from germline at one end; a sequencing error may be responsible. The chain links TRBV7-9 to TRBJ2-7; TRBD2 aligns across 7 bases. Germline V CDR1 and CDR2: SEHNR, FQNEAQ (reference sequence). This CDR3 is built from 16 residues. The CDR3 region has the DNA TGTTCCAGCAGCTTGGGAGGGCGGGAGATCTCCTACGAGCAGTACTTC. Translation gives CSSSLGGREISYEQYF.

The chain has TRBV7-9 and TRBJ2-7, with 11 bases matching TRBD2. CDR1 and CDR2 from the germline V gene are SEHNR and FQNEAQ (reference sequence). The CDR3 length is 15 residues. V was pared by 4 bases and J by 4 bases, with 6 bases of the junction left unmatched. In DNA form, the CDR3 reads TGTGCCAGCAGCTCATTCGCTAGCGGGAGGTACGAGCAGTACTTC. Its translation: CASSSFASGRYEQYF.

This chain joins TRBV7-2 and TRBJ1-1; 7 bases match TRBD1. Germline loops: CDR1 SGHTA, CDR2 FQGNSA. This CDR3 region has 15 residues. V was clipped by 4 bases and J by 4 bases; unmatched bases: 9. The CDR3 nucleotides are TGTGCCAGCAGCTCCAGTCCAGGGGGTGTCACTGAAGCTTTCTTT. It encodes CASSSSPGGVTEAFF. The complete variable domain, with remaining parts taken from reference TRBV7-2 and TRBJ1-1, reads GAGVSQSPSNKVTEKGKDVELRCDPISGHTALYWYRQSLGQGLEFLIYFQGNSAPDKSGLPSDRFSAERTGGSVSTLTIQRTQQEDSAVYLCASSSSPGGVTEAFFGQGTRLTVV.

V gene TRBV28 combines with J gene TRBJ1-1; TRBD1 might be the D (5 bases). V lost 7 bases, J lost 7 bases, and 13 bases lay in between. Germline CDR1 MDHEN, CDR2 SYDVKM. This CDR3 contains 12 residues. CDR3 bases: TGTGCCAGCATTGAAAGGGGTAGTGAAGCTTTCTTT. Translated, it gives CASIERGSEAFF.

This clone was recorded a few times. The V gene is TRBV6-5, the J gene TRBJ2-3; unclear D gene. This CDR3 region has 10 residues. CDR1 MNHEY and CDR2 SVGAGI come from the germline V gene. V lost 8 bases and J lost 7, with 7 bases in between. CDR3 in amino acids: CASGQNTQYF. DNA for the CDR3: TGTGCCAGCGGGCAGAATACGCAGTATTTT.

The rearrangement joins TRBV5-4 to TRBJ2-7, with D perhaps matching TRBD2 (5 bases). This CDR3 is 14 amino acids long. The V end lost 2 bases, the J end lost 3 bases, and 12 bases lay between the germline ends. Germline V CDR1 and CDR2: SGHNT, YYREEE (reference sequence). CDR3 bases: TGTGCCAGCAGCTTAGGGTCTAGCAACTACGAGCAGTACTTC. It encodes CASSLGSSNYEQYF.

V is TRBV6-5 and J is TRBJ2-3, with 9 bases lining up with TRBD1. CDR3 length: 13 residues. Germline V CDR1 and CDR2: MNHEY, SVGAGI. Unmatched junction bases numbered 2, after V lost 8 bases and J lost 2 bases. This CDR3 reads CASRTGDTDTQYF. As DNA, the CDR3 is TGTGCCAGCCGGACAGGGGACACAGATACGCAGTATTTT.

Here the CDR3 reads CASSLIARANSSYEQYF. For the CDR3, the DNA is TGTGCCAGCAGCTTAATCGCGAGGGCAAACAGCTCCTACGAGCAGTACTTC. This chain links TRBV7-9 with TRBJ2-7, with D maybe TRBD2 (5 bases). Germline CDR1 reads SEHNR; CDR2 reads FQNEAQ (reference sequence). Trimming took off 2 bases at V and 0 bases at J, with 17 bases between the two ends. The CDR3 consists of 17 residues.